This TCR beta chain was captured by sequencing in a study of chemoradiotherapy in HPV16-positive cancers. Here immunoSEQ multiplex PCR was the method, and the copy in TCRdb shows in-frame clones only, minus some. The profile shows about 2,700 clones, 87% of them singletons. The CDR3 covers 13 residues. V was trimmed by 0 bases and J by 2 bases, leaving 5 bases between them. The germline CDR1 and CDR2 sequences are MNHEY and SMNVEV (reference sequence). Samples were taken several times over chemoradiotherapy. This clonotype originated in a human donor with HPV-associated anogenital cancer. Sample: tumor tissue, taken from a patient who underwent chemoradiotherapy. The rearrangement links TRBV27 to TRBJ2-7; D is uncertain. The CDR3 region is CASSLSTAYEQYF. The CDR3 DNA follows: TGTGCCAGCAGTTTATCGACGGCCTACGAGCAGTACTTC.